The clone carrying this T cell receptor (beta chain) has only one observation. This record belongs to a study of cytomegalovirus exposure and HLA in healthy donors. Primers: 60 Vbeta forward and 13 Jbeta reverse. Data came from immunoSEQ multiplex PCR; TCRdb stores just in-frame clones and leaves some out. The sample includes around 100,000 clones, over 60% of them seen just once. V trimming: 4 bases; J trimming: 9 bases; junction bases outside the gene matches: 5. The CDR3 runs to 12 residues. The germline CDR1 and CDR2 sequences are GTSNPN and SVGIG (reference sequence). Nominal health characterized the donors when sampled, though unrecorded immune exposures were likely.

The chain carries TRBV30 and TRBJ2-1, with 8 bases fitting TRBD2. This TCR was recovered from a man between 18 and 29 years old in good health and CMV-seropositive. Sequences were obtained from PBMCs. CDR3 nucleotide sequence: TGTGCCTGGACCAGGGGACTAGGTGAGCAGTTCTTC. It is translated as CAWTRGLGEQFF.